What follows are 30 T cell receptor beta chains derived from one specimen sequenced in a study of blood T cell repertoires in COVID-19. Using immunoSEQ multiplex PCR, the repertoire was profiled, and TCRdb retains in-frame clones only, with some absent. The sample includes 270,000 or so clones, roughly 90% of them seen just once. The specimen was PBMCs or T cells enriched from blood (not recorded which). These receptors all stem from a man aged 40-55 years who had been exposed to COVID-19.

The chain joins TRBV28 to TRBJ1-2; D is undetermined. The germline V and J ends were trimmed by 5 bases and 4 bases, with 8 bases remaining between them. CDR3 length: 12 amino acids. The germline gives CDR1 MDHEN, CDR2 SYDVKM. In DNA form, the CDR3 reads TGTGCCAGCAGTCAGGTGTCCTATGGCTACACCTTC. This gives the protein CASSQVSYGYTF.

The CDR3 coding sequence is TGTGCCAGCAGTTTGGGGACATCGGCCCTTTATGGCTACACCTTC. Translation gives CASSLGTSALYGYTF. This chain uses TRBV2 with TRBJ1-2; D possibly corresponds to TRBD1 (6 bases). Germline V gene sequence: CDR1 SNHLY, CDR2 FYNNEI. V was trimmed by 5 bases and J by 5 bases, leaving 18 bases between them. CDR3 length equals 15 residues.

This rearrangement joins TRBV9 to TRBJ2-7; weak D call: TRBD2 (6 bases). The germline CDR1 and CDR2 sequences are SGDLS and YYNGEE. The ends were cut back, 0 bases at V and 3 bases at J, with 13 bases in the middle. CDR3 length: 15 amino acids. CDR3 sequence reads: CASSVAGDWFYEQYF. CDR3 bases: TGTGCCAGCAGCGTAGCGGGGGATTGGTTCTACGAGCAGTACTTC.

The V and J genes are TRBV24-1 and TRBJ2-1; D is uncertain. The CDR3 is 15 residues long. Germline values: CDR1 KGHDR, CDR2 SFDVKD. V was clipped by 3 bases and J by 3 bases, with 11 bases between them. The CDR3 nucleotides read TGTGCCACCAGTGATGGCCAGGTAGGCTACAATGAGCAGTTCTTC. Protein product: CATSDGQVGYNEQFF.

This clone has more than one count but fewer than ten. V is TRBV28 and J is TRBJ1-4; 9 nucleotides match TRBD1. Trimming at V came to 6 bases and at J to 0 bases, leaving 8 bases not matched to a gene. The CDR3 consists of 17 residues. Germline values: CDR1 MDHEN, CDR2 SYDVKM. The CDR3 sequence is CASRKTGQGATNEKLFF. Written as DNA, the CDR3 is TGTGCCAGCAGGAAAACGGGACAGGGTGCAACTAATGAAAAACTGTTTTTT.

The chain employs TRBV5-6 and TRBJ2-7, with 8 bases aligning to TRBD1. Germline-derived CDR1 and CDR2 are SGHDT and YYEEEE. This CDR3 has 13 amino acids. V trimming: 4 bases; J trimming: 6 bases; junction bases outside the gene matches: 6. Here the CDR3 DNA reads TGTGCCAGCAGCCAGGGGACAGGAAGCGAGCAGTACTTC. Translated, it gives CASSQGTGSEQYF.

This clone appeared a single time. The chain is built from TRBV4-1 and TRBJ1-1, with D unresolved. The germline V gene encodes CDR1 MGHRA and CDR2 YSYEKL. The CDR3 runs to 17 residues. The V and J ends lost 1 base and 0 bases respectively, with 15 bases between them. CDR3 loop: CASSQVKGSGMNTEAFF. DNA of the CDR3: TGCGCCAGCAGCCAAGTGAAGGGTAGCGGAATGAACACTGAAGCTTTCTTT.

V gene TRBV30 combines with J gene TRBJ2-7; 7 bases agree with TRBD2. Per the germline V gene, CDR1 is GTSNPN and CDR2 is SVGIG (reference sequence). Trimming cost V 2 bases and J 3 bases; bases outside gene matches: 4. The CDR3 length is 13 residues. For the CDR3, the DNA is TGTGCCTGGAGTCGGGCGGGAGACTACGAGCAGTACTTC. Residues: CAWSRAGDYEQYF.

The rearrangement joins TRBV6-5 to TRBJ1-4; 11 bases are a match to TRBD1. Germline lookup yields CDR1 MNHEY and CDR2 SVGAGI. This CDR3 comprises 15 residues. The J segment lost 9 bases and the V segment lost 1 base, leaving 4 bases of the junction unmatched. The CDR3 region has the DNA TGTGCCAGCAGTTACTGGGACAGGGGGTATCAAAAACTGTTTTTT. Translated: CASSYWDRGYQKLFF.

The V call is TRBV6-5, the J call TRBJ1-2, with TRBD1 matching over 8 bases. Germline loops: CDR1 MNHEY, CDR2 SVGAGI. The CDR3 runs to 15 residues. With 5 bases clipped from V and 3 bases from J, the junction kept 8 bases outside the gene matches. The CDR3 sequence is CASSPGGVSYYGYTF. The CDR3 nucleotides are TGTGCCAGCAGTCCAGGGGGCGTGAGCTACTATGGCTACACCTTC.

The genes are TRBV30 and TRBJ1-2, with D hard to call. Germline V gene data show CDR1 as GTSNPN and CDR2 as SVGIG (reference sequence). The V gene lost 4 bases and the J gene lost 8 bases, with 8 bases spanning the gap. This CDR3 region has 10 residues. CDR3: CAWKSHGYTF. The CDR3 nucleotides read TGTGCCTGGAAAAGCCACGGCTACACCTTC.

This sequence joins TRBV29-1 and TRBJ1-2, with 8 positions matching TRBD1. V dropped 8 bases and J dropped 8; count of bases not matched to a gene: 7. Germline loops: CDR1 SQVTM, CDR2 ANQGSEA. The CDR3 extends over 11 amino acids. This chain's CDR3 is CSIMTGDGYTF. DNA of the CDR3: TGCAGCATTATGACAGGGGACGGCTACACCTTC.

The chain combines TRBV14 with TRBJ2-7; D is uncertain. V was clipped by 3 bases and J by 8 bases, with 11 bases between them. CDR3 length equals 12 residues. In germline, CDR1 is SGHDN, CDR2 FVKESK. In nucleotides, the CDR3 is TGTGCCAGCAGCCATTCGGCGGTAAAGCAGTACTTC. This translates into CASSHSAVKQYF.

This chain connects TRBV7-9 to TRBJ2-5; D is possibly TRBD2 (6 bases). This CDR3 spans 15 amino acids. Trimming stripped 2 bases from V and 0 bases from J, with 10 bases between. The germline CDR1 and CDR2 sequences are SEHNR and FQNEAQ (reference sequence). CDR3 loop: CASSLNGGNQETQYF. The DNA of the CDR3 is TGTGCCAGCAGCTTAAATGGCGGGAACCAAGAGACCCAGTACTTC.

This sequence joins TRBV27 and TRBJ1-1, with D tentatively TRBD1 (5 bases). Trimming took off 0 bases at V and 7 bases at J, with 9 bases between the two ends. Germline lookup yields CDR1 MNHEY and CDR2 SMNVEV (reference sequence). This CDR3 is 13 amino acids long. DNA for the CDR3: TGTGCCAGCAGTTTATCACGGGGGAATGAAGCTTTCTTT. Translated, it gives CASSLSRGNEAFF.

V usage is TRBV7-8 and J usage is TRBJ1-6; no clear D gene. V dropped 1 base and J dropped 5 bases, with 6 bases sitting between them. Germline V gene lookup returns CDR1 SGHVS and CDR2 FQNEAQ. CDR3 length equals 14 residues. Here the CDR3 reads CASSLDRNNSPLHF. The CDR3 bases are TGTGCCAGCAGCTTAGACAGAAATAATTCACCCCTCCACTTT.

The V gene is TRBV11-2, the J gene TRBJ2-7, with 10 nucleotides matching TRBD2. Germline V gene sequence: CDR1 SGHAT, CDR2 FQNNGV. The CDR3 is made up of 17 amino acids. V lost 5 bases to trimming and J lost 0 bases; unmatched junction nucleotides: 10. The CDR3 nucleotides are TGTGCCAGCAGCCGGACGATCGGGACTAGCGACTCCTACGAGCAGTACTTC. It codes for CASSRTIGTSDSYEQYF.

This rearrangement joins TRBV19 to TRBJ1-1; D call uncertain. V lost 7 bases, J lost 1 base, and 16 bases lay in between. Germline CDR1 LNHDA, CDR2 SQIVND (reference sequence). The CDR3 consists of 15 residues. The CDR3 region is CASTTLRAGNTEAFF. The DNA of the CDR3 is TGTGCCAGTACCACCCTGCGGGCAGGGAACACTGAAGCTTTCTTT.

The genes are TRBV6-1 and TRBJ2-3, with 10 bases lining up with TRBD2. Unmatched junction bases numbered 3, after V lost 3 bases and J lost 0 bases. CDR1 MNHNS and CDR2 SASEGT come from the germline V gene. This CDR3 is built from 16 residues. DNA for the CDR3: TGTGCCAGCAGTGACGGACTAGCGGAGAGCACAGATACGCAGTATTTT. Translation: CASSDGLAESTDTQYF.

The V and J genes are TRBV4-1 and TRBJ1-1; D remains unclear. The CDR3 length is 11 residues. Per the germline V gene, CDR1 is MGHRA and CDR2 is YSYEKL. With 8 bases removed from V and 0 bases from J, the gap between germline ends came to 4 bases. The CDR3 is CASSMNTEAFF. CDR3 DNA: TGCGCCAGCTCAATGAACACTGAAGCTTTCTTT.

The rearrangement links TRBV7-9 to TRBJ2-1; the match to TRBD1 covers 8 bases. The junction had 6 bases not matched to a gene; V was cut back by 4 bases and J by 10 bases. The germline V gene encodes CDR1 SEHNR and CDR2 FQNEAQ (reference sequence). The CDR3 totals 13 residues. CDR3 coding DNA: TGTGCCAGCAGCTCGGACAGGGTCAGGGAGCAGTTCTTC. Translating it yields CASSSDRVREQFF.

CDR3 region: CASSPRTGSSYEQYF. Here the CDR3 DNA reads TGTGCCAGCAGCCCAAGGACAGGGAGCTCCTACGAGCAGTACTTC. The chain is built from TRBV9 and TRBJ2-7, with 8 bases aligning to TRBD1. Germline V gene data show CDR1 as SGDLS and CDR2 as YYNGEE. Unmatched junction bases numbered 6, after V lost 4 bases and J lost 0 bases. This CDR3 is 15 amino acids long.

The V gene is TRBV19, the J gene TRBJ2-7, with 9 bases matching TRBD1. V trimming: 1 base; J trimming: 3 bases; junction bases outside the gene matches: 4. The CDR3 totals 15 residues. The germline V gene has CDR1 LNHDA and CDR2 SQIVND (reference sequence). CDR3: CASSIGQGVLYEQYF. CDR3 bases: TGTGCCAGTAGTATAGGACAGGGGGTCCTCTACGAGCAGTACTTC.

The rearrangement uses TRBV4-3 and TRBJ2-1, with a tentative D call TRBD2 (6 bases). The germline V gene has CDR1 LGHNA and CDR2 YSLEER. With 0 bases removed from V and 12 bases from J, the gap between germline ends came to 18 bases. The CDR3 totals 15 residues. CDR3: CASSQDPSSQRAQFF. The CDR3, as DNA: TGCGCCAGCAGCCAAGATCCAAGTAGTCAGCGGGCGCAGTTCTTC.

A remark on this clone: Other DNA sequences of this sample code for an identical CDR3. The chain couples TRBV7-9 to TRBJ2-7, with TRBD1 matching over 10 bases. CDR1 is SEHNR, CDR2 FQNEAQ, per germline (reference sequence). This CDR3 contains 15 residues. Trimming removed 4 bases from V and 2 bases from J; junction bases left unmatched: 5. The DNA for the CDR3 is TGTGCCAGCAGCTCCCGGGACAGGGGTCCCTACGAGCAGTACTTC. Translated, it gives CASSSRDRGPYEQYF.

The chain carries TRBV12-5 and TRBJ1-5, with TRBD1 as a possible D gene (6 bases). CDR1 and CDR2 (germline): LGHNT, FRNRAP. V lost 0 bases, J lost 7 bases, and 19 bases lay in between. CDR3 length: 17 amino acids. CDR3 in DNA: TGTGCTAGTGGTTTGGTACTGGGGGGGCTTGTCTCCCAGCCCCAGCATTTT. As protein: CASGLVLGGLVSQPQHF.

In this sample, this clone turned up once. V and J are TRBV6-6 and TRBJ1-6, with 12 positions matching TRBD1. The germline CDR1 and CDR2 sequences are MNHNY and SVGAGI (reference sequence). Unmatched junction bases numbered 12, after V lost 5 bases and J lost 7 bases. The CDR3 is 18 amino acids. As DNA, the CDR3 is TGTGCCAGCAGTCCCTGGGGGGGACAGGGGGCGCGGAATTCACCCCTCCACTTT. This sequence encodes CASSPWGGQGARNSPLHF.

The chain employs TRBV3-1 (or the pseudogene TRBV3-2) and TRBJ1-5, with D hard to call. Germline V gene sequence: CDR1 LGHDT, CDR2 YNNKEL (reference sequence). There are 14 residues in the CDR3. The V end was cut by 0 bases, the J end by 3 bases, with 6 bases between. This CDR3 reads CASSQDRLNQPQHF. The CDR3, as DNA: TGTGCCAGCAGCCAAGACAGACTCAATCAGCCCCAGCATTTT.

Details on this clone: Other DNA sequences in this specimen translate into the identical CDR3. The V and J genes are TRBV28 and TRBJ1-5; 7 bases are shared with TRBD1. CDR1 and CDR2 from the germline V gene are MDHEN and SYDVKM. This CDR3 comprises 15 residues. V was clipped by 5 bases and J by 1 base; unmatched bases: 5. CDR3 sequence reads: CASSLDRQSNQPQHF. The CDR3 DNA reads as TGTGCCAGCAGTCTGGACAGGCAAAGCAATCAGCCCCAGCATTTT. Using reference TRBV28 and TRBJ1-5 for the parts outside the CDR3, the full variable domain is DVKVTQSSRYLVKRTGEKVFLECVQDMDHENMFWYRQDPGLGLRLIYFSYDVKMKEKGDIPEGYSVSREKKERFSLILESASTNQTSMYLCASSLDRQSNQPQHFGDGTRLSIL.

In DNA, the CDR3 is TGTGCCAGCAGCGGGACTAGCGGGAGAAGCACAGATACGCAGTATTTT. Amino acids: CASSGTSGRSTDTQYF. The V and J genes are TRBV11-2 and TRBJ2-3; 14 bases match TRBD2. The V gene's germline CDR1 is SGHAT and CDR2 FQNNGV. Trimming at V came to 5 bases and at J to 0 bases, leaving 1 base not matched to a gene. The CDR3 has 16 amino acids.